The present TCR beta chain was sequenced within a study of T cell responses to AZD1222 COVID-19 vaccine. Clones were sequenced by immunoSEQ multiplex PCR, and TCRdb holds only the in-frame ones, with some missing. The table lists 85,000 to 100,000 clones, just over 90% of them singletons. Some second doses came at about 4 weeks and others at about 12 weeks; these were pooled. The CDR3 runs to 12 residues. Germline CDR1 is KGHSH and CDR2 is LQKENI. Trimming shortened V by 6 bases and J by 6 bases, and 11 bases separated the two germline ends. This rearrangement joins TRBV18 to TRBJ1-1; D ambiguous. This clonotype was sampled from an adult who received the AZD1222 COVID-19 vaccine. The material sequenced was peripheral blood, taken 28 days after the second AZD1222 dose. CDR3 nucleotide sequence: TGTGCCAGCTCGTACGTAACCGCTGAAGCTTTCTTT. Amino acids: CASSYVTAEAFF.